This T cell receptor beta chain was sequenced in a study of cytomegalovirus exposure and HLA in healthy donors. The PCR employed 60 Vbeta primers together with 13 Jbeta primers. Measured with immunoSEQ multiplex PCR; TCRdb has only the in-frame clones, and not every one. This sample has about 160,000 clones, with around 75% found just once. The study, taken as a whole, reports: An analysis that came later showed most CMV-associated TCR beta chains appearing HLA-restricted. Earlier results showed most TCR beta V segments being productive about 87% or about 30% of the time.

Trimming removed 4 bases from V and 4 bases from J, with 13 bases in between. CDR1 and CDR2 from the germline V gene are ENHRY and SYGVKD. The CDR3 is made up of 14 amino acids. Comment on this clone: Its specificity is not known.

The receptor was isolated from a man between 18 and 35 years old in good health and CMV-seronegative. The chain recombines TRBV10-3 with TRBJ1-1; tentative D call: TRBD1 (5 bases). Sequencing input: PBMCs. The CDR3 protein is CAISVGGATTEAFF. In DNA form, the CDR3 reads TGTGCCATCAGTGTGGGGGGAGCAACCACTGAAGCTTTCTTT.